A selection of T cell receptor beta chains follows, all from one sample in a study of spatial heterogeneity in lung cancer. From the 5' RACE reads, TCRdb called clonotypes with MiXCR, one entry per CDR3 protein. In the table there are several thousand distinct CDR3 sequences, about 15% of which are singletons. The sequencing used lung tumor tissue, collected at surgery. These receptor sequences come from a female donor with early-stage non-small cell lung cancer. Both conserved end residues are part of each CDR3. Fields, in order: D gene, V gene, J gene, clone size, CDR3 protein, CDR3 DNA. D genes are given only for firm matches. The size entry is marked missing in some rows and otherwise reads once, few, many or a size class.

>NA|TRBV20-1|TRBJ2-5|medium-sized
CSARVSEQETQYF
TGCAGTGCTAGAGTCAGTGAACAAGAGACCCAGTACTTC
>TRBD2|TRBV7-2|TRBJ2-4|NA
CASSLARLAGGSIQYF
TGTGCCAGCAGCTTAGCAAGACTAGCGGGGGGTTCCATTCAGTACTTC
>NA|TRBV6-6|TRBJ1-3|few
CASSDSDGGNTIYF
TGTGCCAGCAGCGACTCGGACGGAGGAAACACCATATATTTT
>TRBD1|TRBV4-1|TRBJ1-2|many
CASSQAGVPTGANYGYTF
TGCGCCAGCAGCCAAGCCGGGGTCCCGACAGGGGCGAACTATGGCTACACCTTC
>NA|TRBV7-9|TRBJ1-5|medium-sized
CASSLTAAGHQPQHF
TGTGCCAGCAGCTTGACGGCGGCGGGACACCAGCCCCAGCATTTT
>NA|TRBV2|TRBJ2-3|few
CASSSGQIVPGTQYF
TGTGCCAGCTCTTCGGGCCAAATCGTGCCAGGCACGCAGTATTTT
>NA|TRBV10-3|TRBJ2-7|NA
CAIRGDLSGPYEQYF
TGTGCCATCAGGGGCGACCTATCAGGGCCCTACGAGCAGTACTTC
>NA|TRBV6-2/TRBV6-3|TRBJ1-1|large
CASSYGRYGNTEAFF
TGTGCCAGCAGCTACGGCCGTTACGGAAACACTGAAGCTTTCTTT
>NA|TRBV12-3/TRBV12-4|TRBJ1-2|medium-sized
CASSPMAPYGYTF
TGTGCCAGCAGTCCAATGGCTCCCTATGGCTACACCTTC
>NA|TRBV20-1|TRBJ2-2|NA
CSARALRLIAAGELFF
TGCAGTGCTAGAGCTCTTCGTCTTATAGCGGCCGGGGAGCTGTTTTTT
>NA|TRBV7-2|TRBJ2-1|many
CASSAGPNEQFF
TGTGCCAGCAGCGCGGGACCCAATGAGCAGTTCTTC
>NA|TRBV5-4|TRBJ2-5|large
CASSLIGKETQYF
TGTGCCAGCAGCTTGATCGGTAAAGAGACCCAGTACTTC
>NA|TRBV14|TRBJ2-7|once
CASSPSVRSGEQYF
TGTGCCAGCAGCCCCTCGGTACGTTCGGGTGAGCAGTACTTC
>NA|TRBV5-1|TRBJ1-1|NA
CATRDQGHTEAFF
TGCGCCACCAGAGACCAGGGGCATACTGAAGCTTTCTTT
>NA|TRBV5-1|TRBJ1-3|medium-sized
CASSYSGNTIYF
TGCGCCAGCAGCTACTCTGGAAACACCATATATTTT
>NA|TRBV20-1|TRBJ1-1|NA
CSVPGPRGTEAFF
TGCAGTGTCCCAGGCCCAAGGGGGACTGAAGCTTTCTTT
>NA|TRBV7-8|TRBJ2-2|many
CASSLWGTTTGELFF
TGTGCCAGCAGCTTATGGGGGACAACCACCGGGGAGCTGTTTTTT
>NA|TRBV11-2|TRBJ2-7|large
CASSLGVGDEQYF
TGTGCCAGCAGCCTGGGGGTAGGGGACGAGCAGTACTTC
>TRBD1|TRBV29-1|TRBJ1-2|many
CSFRGQGATRYTF
TGCAGCTTCCGAGGACAGGGAGCCACACGCTACACCTTC
>NA|TRBV4-1|TRBJ1-2|medium-sized
CASSPDRNYGYTF
TGCGCCAGCAGTCCGGATAGGAACTATGGCTACACCTTC
>NA|TRBV11-2|TRBJ2-1|once
CASSSPGNNEQFF
TGTGCCAGCAGCTCACCAGGGAACAATGAGCAGTTCTTC
>TRBD1|TRBV27|TRBJ1-1|medium-sized
CASSLQGAIWNTEAFF
TGTGCCAGCAGTTTACAGGGGGCGATTTGGAACACTGAAGCTTTCTTT
>NA|TRBV29-1|TRBJ1-2|medium-sized
CSVDAPGTRYGYTF
TGCAGCGTTGACGCCCCCGGAACCCGCTATGGCTACACCTTC
>NA|TRBV3-1|TRBJ1-2|many
CASSPWTDYYGYTF
TGTGCCAGCAGCCCCTGGACAGATTACTATGGCTACACCTTC
>TRBD2|TRBV6-2/TRBV6-3|TRBJ2-1|medium-sized
CASSPQAGGRYNEQFF
TGTGCCAGCAGTCCCCAAGCGGGGGGGCGGTACAATGAGCAGTTCTTC